This section outlines one T cell receptor (beta chain) sequence together with its context. Antigen unknown. Libraries were prepared by immunoSEQ multiplex PCR; TCRdb keeps only in-frame clonotypes and omits some of them. The table includes some 100,000 clones, roughly 90% detected once. The CDR3 contains 12 residues. CDR1 and CDR2 (germline): SGHRS, YFSETQ. The V segment lost 2 bases and the J segment 6 bases; nucleotides outside the gene matches: 0. This sample is part of a study of T cell responses to AZD1222 COVID-19 vaccine. Findings and caveats of the study: Nearly half of unique spike-specific TCRs reportedly avoided B.1.351 and B.1.1.7 mutated regions. Seropositivity was recorded at baseline in only six AZD1222 recipients. After two AZD1222 doses, spike-specific TCR breadth and depth rose versus day 0. With dominance at 160-218 and 743-854, vaccine-associated CD4 TCRs spanned spike.

This specimen was peripheral blood, taken on day 0 of MenACWY control vaccination. This TCR derives from an adult in good health. The chain links TRBV5-1 to TRBJ1-2; TRBD1 agrees at 8 bases. The CDR3 sequence is CASSLQGDGYTF. For the CDR3, the DNA is TGCGCCAGCAGCTTACAGGGGGATGGCTACACCTTC. Together with reference TRBV5-1 and TRBJ1-2, the CDR3 gives the full variable domain: KAGVTQTPRYLIKTRGQQVTLSCSPISGHRSVSWYQQTPGQGLQFLFEYFSETQRNKGNFPGRFSGRQFSNSRSEMNVSTLELGDSALYLCASSLQGDGYTFGSGTRLTVV.